These T cell receptor beta chains were read from a single sample in a study of T cells in Graves' hyperthyroidism and ophthalmopathy. TCRdb reanalysed the multiplex PCR reads using MiXCR and keeps one entry per CDR3 protein. The table shows about 330,000 distinct CDR3 sequences, with approximately 15% occurring only once. Sequenced: blood. Source of these receptors: a woman aged 40 to 50 with Graves' ophthalmopathy. CDR3s include the opening cysteine and the closing phenylalanine or tryptophan. A D gene is named only where the DNA matches it firmly. Size is omitted from some rows. Given values are once, few, many or a class for expanded clones.

v_gene	abundance	j_gene	d_gene	CDR3aa	CDR3nt
TRBV27	few	TRBJ2-1	.	CASSTYDSNEQFF	TGTGCCAGCAGTACGTACGACAGCAATGAGCAGTTCTTC
TRBV6-1	few	TRBJ1-1	.	CASSPNPILIGTEAFF	TGTGCCAGCAGTCCCAACCCCATCCTTATTGGCACTGAAGCTTTCTTT
TRBV11-2	many	TRBJ1-2	.	CASSLDRQVVGGYTF	TGTGCCAGCAGCTTAGACCGGCAGGTCGTGGGTGGCTACACCTTC
TRBV20-1	many	TRBJ2-7	TRBD2	CSANSGRAPYEQYF	TGCAGTGCAAATAGCGGGAGGGCCCCCTACGAGCAGTACTTC
TRBV27	many	TRBJ2-1	.	CASSPNLVRNEQFF	TGTGCCAGCAGCCCTAACCTGGTGAGGAATGAGCAGTTCTTC
TRBV20-1	few	TRBJ2-2	.	CSARVLGLLFF	TGCAGTGCTAGAGTGTTGGGACTGCTGTTTTTT
TRBV20-1	few	TRBJ1-4	TRBD1	CSARVLGTGGGGLFF	TGCAGTGCTAGAGTTCTTGGGACAGGAGGCGGAGGACTGTTTTTT
TRBV10-3	many	TRBJ2-2	.	CAISAGAPTTGELFF	TGTGCCATCAGTGCCGGGGCGCCTACCACCGGGGAGCTGTTTTTT
TRBV18	few	TRBJ2-2	.	CASSPTTGRGTGELFF	TGTGCCAGCTCACCCACGACAGGACGAGGCACCGGGGAGCTGTTTTTT
TRBV3-1	.	TRBJ2-2	TRBD2	CASSQELAELNTGELFF	TGTGCCAGCAGCCAAGAACTAGCGGAACTAAACACCGGGGAGCTGTTTTTT
TRBV20-1	few	TRBJ2-7	TRBD2	CSARVPGGTSGGPYSYEQYF	TGCAGTGCTAGAGTTCCTGGGGGGACTAGCGGGGGACCTTACTCCTACGAGCAGTACTTC
TRBV11-2	many	TRBJ2-1	TRBD2	CASSLGTSAAEQFF	TGTGCCAGCAGCTTAGGCACTAGCGCCGCCGAGCAGTTCTTC
TRBV20-1	.	TRBJ2-7	.	CSARDTEEQYF	TGCAGTGCTAGAGATACGGAAGAGCAGTACTTC
TRBV7-2	.	TRBJ1-5	.	CASSLGARNSNQPQHF	TGTGCCAGCAGCTTAGGTGCTCGGAATAGCAATCAGCCCCAGCATTTT
TRBV18	many	TRBJ1-1	.	CASSQGLGTEAFF	TGTGCCAGCTCACAAGGGCTCGGCACTGAAGCTTTCTTT
TRBV20-1	many	TRBJ2-7	.	CSALPGQAPYEQYF	TGCAGTGCTCTACCGGGACAAGCTCCCTACGAGCAGTACTTC
TRBV4-1	.	TRBJ2-4	TRBD2	CASSPPTSGSTKNIQYF	TGCGCCAGCAGCCCCCCGACTAGCGGGAGTACCAAAAACATTCAGTACTTC
TRBV7-8	many	TRBJ2-7	TRBD2	CASSFLAGVGYEQYF	TGTGCCAGCAGCTTTCTAGCGGGAGTAGGATACGAGCAGTACTTC
TRBV18	few	TRBJ2-5	.	CASSKQGTSGETQYF	TGTGCCAGTTCAAAGCAGGGGACCTCCGGGGAGACCCAGTACTTC
TRBV9	few	TRBJ1-2	.	CASSRGNRALYGYTF	TGTGCCAGCAGCCGGGGAAACAGGGCCCTCTATGGCTACACCTTC
TRBV2	few	TRBJ2-1	.	CASSIRGNNEQFF	TGTGCCAGCAGTATCCGGGGTAACAATGAGCAGTTCTTC
TRBV6-1	many	TRBJ1-2	.	CASPPATERGYTF	TGTGCCAGCCCCCCGGCTACAGAGAGGGGCTACACCTTC
TRBV6-6	many	TRBJ1-2	.	CASSYSYHGAYGYTF	TGTGCCAGCAGTTACTCGTATCATGGGGCCTATGGCTACACCTTC
TRBV7-9	.	TRBJ2-5	TRBD2	CASSLLGRQLAGVETQYF	TGTGCCAGCAGCTTACTTGGCCGCCAACTAGCGGGAGTAGAGACCCAGTACTTC
TRBV12-3/TRBV12-4	many	TRBJ1-1	.	CASSSVSNTEAFF	TGTGCCAGCAGTTCAGTCAGTAACACTGAAGCTTTCTTT
TRBV7-9	many	TRBJ1-1	TRBD1	CASSLDRGAFF	TGTGCCAGCAGCTTAGACAGGGGTGCTTTCTTT
TRBV14	many	TRBJ1-1	.	CASSGRVTRTLNTEAFF	TGTGCCAGCAGCGGACGGGTGACAAGAACTCTGAACACTGAAGCTTTCTTT
TRBV7-2	many	TRBJ2-2	TRBD2	CASSFSGDTGELFF	TGTGCCAGCAGCTTTAGCGGGGACACCGGGGAGCTGTTTTTT
TRBV28	many	TRBJ2-2	TRBD2	CASSLQAGGTGELFF	TGTGCCAGCAGTTTACAAGCGGGAGGGACCGGGGAGCTGTTTTTT
TRBV12-3/TRBV12-4	many	TRBJ2-1	TRBD1	CASNQGQERNEQFF	TGTGCCAGCAACCAGGGACAGGAGCGCAATGAGCAGTTCTTC
TRBV3-1	.	TRBJ1-1	TRBD1	CASSQDRRGPGLTEAFF	TGTGCCAGCAGCCAAGATAGGAGGGGGCCCGGGTTAACTGAAGCTTTCTTT
TRBV7-9	.	TRBJ1-1	.	CASSLAAGRITEAFF	TGTGCCAGCAGCTTAGCGGCAGGTAGGATCACTGAAGCTTTCTTT
TRBV7-8	many	TRBJ1-1	TRBD1	CASSFDRARGNTEAFF	TGTGCCAGCAGCTTCGACAGGGCCCGCGGGAACACTGAAGCTTTCTTT
TRBV12-3/TRBV12-4	many	TRBJ1-1	.	CASSGGTEAFF	TGTGCCAGCAGTGGGGGGACTGAAGCTTTCTTT
TRBV19	.	TRBJ1-4	.	CASSPFDGTTNEKLFF	TGTGCCAGTAGTCCTTTTGACGGGACAACTAATGAAAAACTGTTTTTT
TRBV2	many	TRBJ2-7	.	CASSEEMAIMEQYF	TGTGCCAGCAGTGAAGAAATGGCAATCATGGAGCAGTACTTC
TRBV19	.	TRBJ2-2	TRBD2	CASSGWGLSTGELFF	TGTGCCAGTAGTGGGTGGGGACTATCTACCGGGGAGCTGTTTTTT
TRBV7-9	few	TRBJ2-2	TRBD1	CASSLGQFPAELFF	TGTGCCAGCAGCTTGGGACAGTTTCCGGCGGAGCTGTTTTTT
TRBV19	.	TRBJ2-1	.	CASSTPLRGGHNEQFF	TGTGCCAGTAGTACCCCGCTCAGGGGGGGCCACAATGAGCAGTTCTTC
TRBV11-3	many	TRBJ2-4	.	CASSLLGKNIQYF	TGTGCCAGCAGCTTATTAGGCAAAAACATTCAGTACTTC
TRBV7-9	many	TRBJ1-4	.	CASNPGAANEKLFF	TGTGCCAGCAACCCCGGGGCGGCTAATGAAAAACTGTTTTTT
TRBV27	few	TRBJ2-5	.	CASRVGGLGETQYF	TGTGCCAGCAGAGTTGGGGGGCTAGGTGAGACCCAGTACTTC
TRBV29-1	many	TRBJ2-2	.	CSVGAVGTGELFF	TGCAGCGTTGGCGCAGTTGGCACCGGGGAGCTGTTTTTT
TRBV24-1	many	TRBJ2-3	TRBD1	CATSDFFGQGPDTQYF	TGTGCCACCAGTGATTTCTTCGGACAGGGCCCAGATACGCAGTATTTT
TRBV4-1	.	TRBJ2-4	TRBD1	CASSQPGQGRDIQYF	TGCGCCAGCAGCCAACCTGGACAGGGAAGGGACATTCAGTACTTC
TRBV5-1	many	TRBJ1-1	TRBD1	CASSPRQGARTEAFF	TGCGCCAGCAGCCCCCGACAGGGGGCGCGGACTGAAGCTTTCTTT
TRBV7-9	few	TRBJ2-1	.	CASSRMGERYNEQFF	TGTGCCAGCAGCCGTATGGGGGAAAGATACAATGAGCAGTTCTTC
TRBV15	many	TRBJ1-5	.	CATALVGRFIGEPQHF	TGTGCCACAGCTCTAGTCGGACGGTTCATCGGGGAGCCCCAGCATTTT
TRBV4-1	.	TRBJ1-1	.	CASSSPSEAFF	TGCGCCAGCAGTTCCCCCTCTGAAGCTTTCTTT
TRBV18	few	TRBJ1-2	.	CASSPGDLYTF	TGTGCCAGCTCACCCGGGGACCTCTACACCTTC
TRBV28	many	TRBJ1-3	.	CASSINRLAGNTIYF	TGTGCCAGCAGTATCAACAGGCTAGCCGGAAACACCATATATTTT